These 26 T cell receptor beta chains share one sample of origin, sequenced in a study of blood T cells in healthy people across ages. Using a J-beta primer mix together with a sample-barcoded 5' primer, a second PCR was run for about 6 to 11 cycles. Via MiXCR, TCRdb re-called the 5' RACE reads, giving one row per CDR3 protein. Among about a million distinct CDR3 sequences listed, roughly 48% were seen once. The material sequenced was blood. The origin of the receptors is a man aged 25 to 45 in good health.

The chain employs TRBV29-1 and TRBJ2-7, with a weak D call TRBD2 (6 bases). CDR1 and CDR2 from the germline V gene are SQVTM and ANQGSEA. The CDR3 spans 15 residues. Trimming removed 0 bases from V and 3 bases from J, with 15 bases in between. CDR3 sequence reads: CSVEEPVAGSYEQYF. The CDR3 coding sequence is TGCAGCGTTGAAGAGCCAGTCGCCGGGAGCTACGAGCAGTACTTC.

V is TRBV5-1 and J is TRBJ2-1; 11 bases align to TRBD1. The V and J ends lost 4 bases and 8 bases, in that order; junction bases with no gene match: 8. The CDR3 is 15 amino acids. Germline V CDR1 and CDR2: SGHRS, YFSETQ. CDR3 amino acids: CASSLVRTGGDEQFF. CDR3 bases: TGCGCCAGCAGCCTCGTCAGGACAGGGGGCGATGAGCAGTTCTTC. The full variable domain, with the rest looked up from reference TRBV5-1 and TRBJ2-1, is KAGVTQTPRYLIKTRGQQVTLSCSPISGHRSVSWYQQTPGQGLQFLFEYFSETQRNKGNFPGRFSGRQFSNSRSEMNVSTLELGDSALYLCASSLVRTGGDEQFFGPGTRLTVL.

V gene TRBV7-2 combines with J gene TRBJ2-7; weak D call: TRBD1 (7 bases). Trimming left V 2 bases short and J 2 bases short, with 16 bases between. Looked up from germline, CDR1 is SGHTA and CDR2 is FQGNSA. This CDR3 has 16 residues. Here the CDR3 reads CASSLTRGAHPYEQYF. CDR3 nucleotides: TGTGCCAGCAGCTTAACCAGGGGGGCCCACCCCTACGAGCAGTACTTC. The whole variable domain, remainder taken from reference TRBV7-2 and TRBJ2-7, is GAGVSQSPSNKVTEKGKDVELRCDPISGHTALYWYRQSLGQGLEFLIYFQGNSAPDKSGLPSDRFSAERTGGSVSTLTIQRTQQEDSAVYLCASSLTRGAHPYEQYFGPGTRLTVT.

In this sample, this clonotype turned up a few times. This chain joins TRBV20-1 and TRBJ2-1, with a possible D match to TRBD2 (5 bases). CDR1 and CDR2 from the germline V gene are DFQATT and SNEGSKA (reference sequence). The CDR3 sequence is 14 residues long. V was clipped by 8 bases and J by 3 bases, with 17 bases between them. The CDR3 nucleotides read TGCAGTACGCAGAGGGCTACTTTCTACAATGAGCAGTTCTTC. This gives the protein CSTQRATFYNEQFF.

The V gene is TRBV7-2, the J gene TRBJ2-7; D is possibly TRBD2 (5 bases). There are 15 residues in the CDR3. The V end was cut by 5 bases, the J end by 2 bases, with 16 bases between. From germline, CDR1 is SGHTA and CDR2 FQGNSA. This CDR3 reads CASSKTSTETYEQYF. Written as DNA, the CDR3 is TGTGCCAGCAGCAAAACTAGTACTGAAACCTACGAGCAGTACTTC.

This clonotype was recorded a few times. This chain connects TRBV7-8 to TRBJ2-3, with a possible D match to TRBD2 (5 bases). Germline values: CDR1 SGHVS, CDR2 FQNEAQ. Trimming took off 5 bases at V and 6 bases at J, with 15 bases between the two ends. The CDR3 loop spans 14 amino acids. The CDR3 DNA is TGTGCCAGCAGCCCCCGAGGGTACCGCGATACGCAGTATTTT. Translated, it gives CASSPRGYRDTQYF.

This clonotype was counted a few times. This sequence joins TRBV29-1 and TRBJ2-3; tentatively, D is TRBD1 (7 bases). The germline gives CDR1 SQVTM, CDR2 ANQGSEA. Trimming pared 7 bases from V and 4 bases from J, leaving 18 bases between. There are 14 residues in the CDR3. Here the CDR3 reads CSAGDSRGPDTQYF. The CDR3, as DNA: TGCAGCGCCGGGGACAGTCGGGGGCCAGATACGCAGTATTTT.

V usage is TRBV20-1 and J usage is TRBJ2-7; TRBD1 aligns across 8 bases. This CDR3 region has 13 residues. Germline values: CDR1 DFQATT, CDR2 SNEGSKA (reference sequence). The V segment lost 6 bases and the J segment 2 bases; nucleotides outside the gene matches: 6. This CDR3 reads CSANGDRTYEQYF. The CDR3 nucleotides read TGCAGTGCCAATGGGGACAGGACCTACGAGCAGTACTTC.

V usage is TRBV12-3 or TRBV12-4 and J usage is TRBJ1-2; tentative D call: TRBD1 (5 bases). CDR3 length: 13 residues. V gave up 0 bases and J gave up 7 bases, with 9 bases separating them. This CDR3 is CASSLAGDFGYTF. The CDR3 bases are TGTGCCAGCAGTTTAGCAGGGGACTTTGGCTACACCTTC.

The chain carries TRBV7-8 and TRBJ2-1, with D possibly being TRBD2 (6 bases). V was clipped by 4 bases and J by 0 bases, with 19 bases between them. CDR1 is SGHVS, CDR2 FQNEAQ, per germline. The CDR3 has 18 amino acids. CDR3 coding DNA: TGTGCCAGCAGCTCCCGGGACTCGCCCCGGGCCTCCTACAATGAGCAGTTCTTC. It encodes CASSSRDSPRASYNEQFF. The full variable domain, in which reference TRBV7-8 and TRBJ2-1 provide the parts outside the CDR3, is GAGVSQSPRYKVAKRGQDVALRCDPISGHVSLFWYQQALGQGPEFLTYFQNEAQLDKSGLPSDRFFAERPEGSVSTLKIQRTQQEDSAVYLCASSSRDSPRASYNEQFFGPGTRLTVL.

The chain uses TRBV20-1 and TRBJ2-1, with 8 bases matching TRBD2. This CDR3 is built from 14 residues. The V gene's germline CDR1 is DFQATT and CDR2 SNEGSKA (reference sequence). J gave up 6 bases and V 6 bases, and 10 bases lay outside the gene matches. CDR3 nucleotides: TGCAGTGCGGTTCCAGCGGGGGTTCCCAATGAGCAGTTCTTC. Translated: CSAVPAGVPNEQFF.

V gene TRBV12-3 or TRBV12-4 combines with J gene TRBJ2-2; 10 positions match TRBD1. This CDR3 contains 17 residues. V shed 7 bases and J 6 bases; nucleotides not matched to a gene: 14. The CDR3 loop reads CASTFGGQGTGAGELFF. The CDR3 DNA reads TGTGCCAGCACCTTCGGGGGACAGGGGACTGGCGCCGGGGAGCTGTTTTTT.

The J gene is TRBJ2-3, the V gene TRBV3-1; TRBD1 or TRBD2 may be the D gene (5 bases each). V shed 1 base and J shed 7 bases, with 21 bases lying between them. The CDR3 is 17 residues long. The germline gives CDR1 LGHDT, CDR2 YNNKEL (reference sequence). The CDR3 sequence is CASSQVLGEKRENTQYF. CDR3 bases: TGTGCCAGCAGCCAAGTCTTAGGGGAAAAACGGGAAAATACGCAGTATTTT.

The CDR3 loop reads CASSPRTSGGEEQYF. CDR3 in DNA: TGCGCCAGCAGCCCCCGGACTAGCGGGGGTGAGGAGCAGTACTTC. The chain links TRBV5-1 to TRBJ2-5; 13 positions match TRBD2. This CDR3 is built from 15 residues. Per germline, CDR1 SGHRS and CDR2 YFSETQ. V gave up 4 bases and J gave up 11 bases; unmatched junction bases: 11.

This clonotype was recorded a few times. This chain uses TRBV7-9 with TRBJ2-3; 8 bases match TRBD1. In germline, CDR1 is SEHNR, CDR2 FQNEAQ (reference sequence). V lost 5 bases and J lost 6; bases outside the gene matches: 13. CDR3 size: 16 residues. CDR3 in amino acids: CASSPPDREWTDTQYF. CDR3 nucleotides: TGTGCCAGCAGCCCGCCGGACAGGGAATGGACGGATACGCAGTATTTT. Full variable domain (outside the CDR3, taken from reference TRBV7-9 and TRBJ2-3): DTGVSQNPRHKITKRGQNVTFRCDPISEHNRLYWYRQTLGQGPEFLTYFQNEAQLEKSRLLSDRFSAERPKGSFSTLEIQRTEQGDSAMYLCASSPPDREWTDTQYFGPGTRLTVL.

The rearrangement uses TRBV20-1 and TRBJ2-3, with D possibly TRBD1 on 6 matching bases. Germline CDR1 DFQATT, CDR2 SNEGSKA (reference sequence). The CDR3 is made up of 16 amino acids. The V gene lost 1 base and the J gene lost 3 bases, with 17 bases spanning the gap. CDR3 sequence: CSARVRQAGPTDTQYF. The DNA of the CDR3 is TGCAGTGCTAGAGTCCGACAGGCAGGTCCGACAGATACGCAGTATTTT.

This chain uses TRBV12-3 or TRBV12-4 with TRBJ2-7; 11 bases map to TRBD2. V was pared by 2 bases and J by 5 bases, with 11 bases of the junction left unmatched. This CDR3 has 17 residues. The DNA of the CDR3 is TGTGCCAGCAGTTTAATCCCTGGGTTAGCGGGGGGGGACGAGCAGTACTTC. Protein sequence: CASSLIPGLAGGDEQYF.

This clonotype was counted a few times. CDR3 sequence: CASGEVKQYF. For the CDR3, the DNA is TGCGCCAGCGGAGAGGTAAAGCAGTATTTT. This chain uses TRBV5-1 with TRBJ2-3; D unclear. Germline assignment: CDR1 SGHRS and CDR2 YFSETQ. Trimming stripped 7 bases from V and 11 bases from J, with 11 bases between. CDR3 length equals 10 residues.

The chain joins TRBV15 to TRBJ1-1, with 10 bases aligning to TRBD1. The junction had 4 bases not matched to a gene; V was cut back by 0 bases and J by 0 bases. From germline, CDR1 is LNHNV and CDR2 YYDKDF (reference sequence). The CDR3 length is 17 residues. The DNA for the CDR3 is TGTGCCACCAGCAGAGATAGGACAGGGGGTGTGAACACTGAAGCTTTCTTT. Residues: CATSRDRTGGVNTEAFF.

This clonotype has a handful of counts. The V and J genes are TRBV9 and TRBJ2-5; a possible D gene is TRBD1 (6 bases). The last part of the DNA fits TRBJ2-7 better; the J call may be wrong. The CDR3 is 14 residues long. CDR1 and CDR2 from the germline V gene are SGDLS and YYNGEE. CDR3 sequence reads: CASSVSGESYEQYF. Here the CDR3 DNA reads TGTGCCAGCAGCGTATCAGGGGAGAGCTACGAGCAGTACTTC.

The chain carries TRBV20-1 and TRBJ2-2, with unresolved D. The CDR3 loop spans 13 amino acids. V was clipped by 6 bases and J by 0 bases, with 8 bases between them. The germline CDR1 and CDR2 sequences are DFQATT and SNEGSKA (reference sequence). In DNA, the CDR3 is TGCAGTGCCCCCCTTTCGAACACCGGGGAGCTGTTTTTT. Encoded protein: CSAPLSNTGELFF.

This chain joins TRBV6-5 and TRBJ1-1; D uncertain. The CDR3 sequence is 14 residues long. The V end lost 7 bases, the J end lost 1 base, and 13 bases lay between the germline ends. Germline V CDR1 and CDR2: MNHEY, SVGAGI. The CDR3 here is CASTASGKNTEAFF. CDR3 coding DNA: TGTGCCAGCACCGCCTCCGGGAAGAACACTGAAGCTTTCTTT.

In regard to this clonotype: A junction boundary mismatches the germline segment, possibly from a read error. This rearrangement joins TRBV4-1 to TRBJ1-5; D call uncertain. The germline V gene encodes CDR1 MGHRA and CDR2 YSYEKL. This CDR3 has 13 residues. The CDR3 loop reads CAGSLYSNQPQHF. The DNA for the CDR3 is TGCGCCGGCAGCCTCTACAGCAATCAGCCCCAGCATTTT.

V and J are TRBV3-1 and TRBJ2-1; D call uncertain. Trimming cost V 1 base and J 7 bases, with 14 bases left between them. The CDR3 totals 15 residues. Germline CDR1 LGHDT, CDR2 YNNKEL (reference sequence). This CDR3 is CASSQGPVLGNEQFF. The CDR3 nucleotides are TGTGCCAGCAGCCAAGGTCCAGTTCTAGGTAATGAGCAGTTCTTC.

This clonotype was picked up one time. The CDR3 DNA is TGTGCCAGCAGTTCGACAGCCGGGACAGGGGGCTACGAGCAGTACTTC. Its translation: CASSSTAGTGGYEQYF. The rearrangement uses TRBV27 and TRBJ2-7; TRBD1 matches at 11 bases. CDR3 size: 16 residues. After removal of 4 bases from V and 3 bases from J, the junction contained 8 bases not matched to a gene. The germline CDR1 and CDR2 sequences are MNHEY and SMNVEV (reference sequence).

Here the CDR3 reads CASSLFEGRAQYF. DNA of the CDR3: TGTGCCAGCAGCTTGTTCGAAGGGAGAGCGCAGTACTTC. This chain joins TRBV5-5 and TRBJ2-5; a weak D match, TRBD2 (5 bases). V shed 1 base and J shed 11 bases, with 15 bases lying between them. CDR1 and CDR2 (germline): SGHKS, YYEKEE (reference sequence). This CDR3 contains 13 residues.